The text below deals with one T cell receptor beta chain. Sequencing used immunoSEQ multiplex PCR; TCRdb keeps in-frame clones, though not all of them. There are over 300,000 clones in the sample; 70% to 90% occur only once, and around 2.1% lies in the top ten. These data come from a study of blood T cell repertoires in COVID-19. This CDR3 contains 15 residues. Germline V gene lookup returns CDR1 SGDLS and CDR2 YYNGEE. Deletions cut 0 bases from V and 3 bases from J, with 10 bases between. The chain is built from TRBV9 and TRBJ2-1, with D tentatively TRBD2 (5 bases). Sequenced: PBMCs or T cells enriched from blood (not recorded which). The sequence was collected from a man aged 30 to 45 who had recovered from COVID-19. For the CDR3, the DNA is TGTGCCAGCAGCGTAGCGGGGATGATCTACAATGAGCAGTTCTTC. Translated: CASSVAGMIYNEQFF.